These 32 T cell receptor beta chains originate from one sample sequenced in a study of early T cells in non-severe SARS-CoV-2 infection. MiXCR was run by TCRdb on the 5' RACE reads, yielding one entry per CDR3 protein. The sample has about 30,000 distinct CDR3 sequences, around 7% seen once; the top ten hold about two fifths. Sequencing input: whole blood. Every receptor here comes from an adult who was a healthcare worker with PCR-confirmed SARS-CoV-2 infection or an uninfected control (not recorded which).

This clonotype was counted ten times or more. The gene calls are TRBV11-3 and TRBJ2-2, with D maybe TRBD2 (6 bases). The V gene's germline CDR1 is SGHNT and CDR2 YENEEA. The CDR3 loop spans 12 amino acids. V dropped 4 bases and J dropped 6 bases, with 6 bases sitting between them. The CDR3 here is CASSSGAGELFF. CDR3 DNA: TGTGCCAGCAGCTCGGGGGCCGGGGAGCTGTTTTTT.

This chain links TRBV6-2 or TRBV6-3 with TRBJ2-7; D remains unclear. CDR1 MNHEY and CDR2 SVGEGT come from the germline V gene. Trimming left V 4 bases short and J 0 bases short, with 10 bases between. CDR3 length equals 14 residues. The CDR3 loop is CASSFGPSSYEQYF. For the CDR3, the DNA is TGTGCCAGCAGTTTCGGGCCAAGCTCCTACGAGCAGTACTTC.

The V call is TRBV6-5, the J call TRBJ1-4, with D tentatively TRBD1 (6 bases). The germline V and J ends were trimmed by 4 bases and 8 bases, with 14 bases remaining between them. This CDR3 spans 14 amino acids. From germline, CDR1 is MNHEY and CDR2 SVGAGI. The CDR3 region has the DNA TGTGCCAGCAGTTCCCACCGGGACACCGAAAAACTGTTTTTT. Its translation: CASSSHRDTEKLFF.

This clonotype was seen repeatedly, ten times or more. J is TRBJ1-1 and V is TRBV12-3 or TRBV12-4; 9 bases map to TRBD1. V was clipped by 7 bases and J by 5 bases; unmatched bases: 5. CDR3 length: 13 residues. The DNA for the CDR3 is TGTGCCAGCAATGGACAGGGGTTAACTGAAGCTTTCTTT. Translation: CASNGQGLTEAFF.

At least ten counts were recorded for this clonotype. The chain uses TRBV5-4 and TRBJ2-5, with D maybe TRBD1 (6 bases). The CDR3 extends over 14 amino acids. V lost 2 bases and J 3 bases, leaving 11 bases between the germline ends. CDR1 is SGHNT, CDR2 YYREEE, per germline (reference sequence). The chain's CDR3 is CASSFSHREETQYF. CDR3 DNA sequence: TGTGCCAGCAGCTTCTCTCACAGGGAAGAGACCCAGTACTTC.

This clonotype was counted at least ten times. One end of the junction fails to match germline, which may point to a read error. V is TRBV18 and J is TRBJ1-2, with D unresolved. The germline CDR1 and CDR2 sequences are KGHSH and LQKENI. The CDR3 contains 14 residues. The CDR3 DNA reads TGCGCCAGCTCACCTACCGGGCCTACCCCTGGCTACACCTTC. Its translation: CASSPTGPTPGYTF.

The V call is TRBV5-4, the J call TRBJ1-1; 9 positions agree with TRBD1. This CDR3 contains 14 residues. V was pared by 3 bases and J by 5 bases, with 5 bases of the junction left unmatched. Germline loops: CDR1 SGHNT, CDR2 YYREEE (reference sequence). This chain's CDR3 is CASSSNRGQTEAFF. The CDR3 DNA sequence: TGTGCCAGCAGCTCTAACAGGGGGCAGACTGAAGCTTTCTTT. Using reference TRBV5-4 and TRBJ1-1 for the parts outside the CDR3, the full variable domain is ETGVTQSPTHLIKTRGQQVTLRCSSQSGHNTVSWYQQALGQGPQFIFQYYREEENGRGNFPPRFSGLQFPNYSSELNVNALELDDSALYLCASSSNRGQTEAFFGQGTRLTVV.

This clonotype has at least ten counts. The rearrangement joins TRBV6-6 to TRBJ2-3, with 8 bases aligning to TRBD2. This CDR3 is 18 amino acids long. The V segment lost 6 bases and the J segment 2 bases; nucleotides outside the gene matches: 16. Germline CDR1 is MNHNY and CDR2 is SVGAGI (reference sequence). The CDR3 DNA sequence: TGTGCCAGCAGGCAAACGGGGGGGAGGGCCCACAACACAGATACGCAGTATTTT. Encoded protein: CASRQTGGRAHNTDTQYF.

This clonotype turned up a few times. The V and J genes are TRBV20-1 and TRBJ2-7; D unresolved. Germline V gene lookup returns CDR1 DFQATT and CDR2 SNEGSKA (reference sequence). CDR3 length equals 11 residues. V lost 6 bases, J lost 3 bases, and 9 bases lay in between. CDR3 sequence (DNA): TGCAGTGCCCAGGACGACTACGAGCAGTACTTC. Translated: CSAQDDYEQYF.

This clonotype has more than one count but fewer than ten. J is TRBJ2-7 and V is TRBV7-8, with D perhaps TRBD1 (6 bases). The CDR3 has 17 amino acids. Trimming pared 3 bases from V and 2 bases from J, leaving 20 bases between. The germline V gene has CDR1 SGHVS and CDR2 FQNEAQ. This chain's CDR3 is CASSFPNDTTGTYEQYF. Written as DNA, the CDR3 is TGTGCCAGCAGCTTCCCGAACGATACCACAGGGACCTACGAGCAGTACTTC.

The chain has TRBV2 and TRBJ2-7; D gene unclear. Germline CDR1 SNHLY, CDR2 FYNNEI. The CDR3 covers 10 residues. V was cut by 3 bases and J by 7 bases, with 4 bases left in between. CDR3 sequence: CASSEGEQYF. The CDR3, as DNA: TGTGCCAGCAGTGAGGGGGAGCAGTACTTC. Together with reference TRBV2 and TRBJ2-7, the CDR3 gives the full variable domain: EPEVTQTPSHQVTQMGQEVILRCVPISNHLYFYWYRQILGQKVEFLVSFYNNEISEKSEIFDDQFSVERPDGSNFTLKIRSTKLEDSAMYFCASSEGEQYFGPGTRLTVT.

This clonotype has ten or more counts. The V call is TRBV5-5, the J call TRBJ2-1, with 8 nucleotides matching TRBD1. The CDR3 has 15 amino acids. The V and J ends lost 3 bases and 6 bases, in that order; junction bases with no gene match: 8. CDR1 is SGHKS and CDR2 is YYEKEE in the germline V gene (reference sequence). CDR3: CASSWWQGAVNEQFF. The CDR3 coding sequence is TGTGCCAGCAGCTGGTGGCAGGGGGCGGTCAATGAGCAGTTCTTC.

This chain uses TRBV5-1 with TRBJ1-2; 8 positions match TRBD1. In germline, CDR1 is SGHRS, CDR2 YFSETQ. V shed 0 bases and J 4 bases; nucleotides not matched to a gene: 5. This CDR3 is built from 15 residues. CDR3 nucleotide sequence: TGCGCCAGCAGCTTGGCAGGGGGCGATGGCTATGGCTACACCTTC. Amino acids: CASSLAGGDGYGYTF.

This clonotype was observed at least ten times. This rearrangement joins TRBV20-1 to TRBJ1-6; 7 bases fit TRBD1. Germline values: CDR1 DFQATT, CDR2 SNEGSKA (reference sequence). Trimming took 1 base from V and 1 from J; bases not matched to a gene: 7. This CDR3 spans 17 amino acids. The CDR3 sequence: CSARGTGVSSYNSPLHF. The CDR3 DNA follows: TGCAGTGCTAGAGGGACAGGCGTGAGTTCCTATAATTCACCCCTCCACTTT.

Turning to this clonotype: A clone one base away is much larger, so this may be a read error. The genes are TRBV27 and TRBJ2-2, with D possibly being TRBD1 or TRBD2 (6 bases each). Germline values: CDR1 MNHEY, CDR2 SMNVEV (reference sequence). This CDR3 spans 16 amino acids. CDR3 sequence (DNA): TGTGCCAGCAGTTTTCGGGGGCCTCTAAGCACCGGGGAGCTGGTTTTT. Protein sequence: CASSFRGPLSTGELVF.

This clonotype has ten or more counts. V and J are TRBV6-1 and TRBJ2-1; 11 nucleotides align to TRBD2. V trimming: 7 bases; J trimming: 7 bases; junction bases outside the gene matches: 9. This CDR3 comprises 15 residues. The germline V gene encodes CDR1 MNHNS and CDR2 SASEGT. CDR3 sequence reads: CASTGTSGSLNEQFF. Written as DNA, the CDR3 is TGTGCCAGCACCGGAACTAGCGGGAGTTTAAATGAGCAGTTCTTC.

This clonotype was counted a few times. The chain links TRBV7-2 to TRBJ2-5; D is perhaps TRBD2 (5 bases). From germline, CDR1 is SGHTA and CDR2 FQGNSA. Trimming pared 7 bases from V and 9 bases from J, leaving 18 bases between. This CDR3 spans 13 amino acids. CDR3: CASTEGRVNSQYF. DNA for the CDR3: TGTGCCAGCACCGAGGGTAGGGTTAATTCCCAGTACTTC.

Ten or more counts support this clonotype. The chain couples TRBV12-3 or TRBV12-4 to TRBJ2-5; tentatively, D is TRBD1 (6 bases). The CDR3 totals 14 residues. V gave up 4 bases and J gave up 2 bases, with 11 bases separating them. The DNA for the CDR3 is TGTGCCAGCAGTTACAGGGTCGGGCAAGAGACCCAGTACTTC. This sequence encodes CASSYRVGQETQYF.

The rearrangement uses TRBV28 and TRBJ2-7, with 10 bases that match TRBD1. Germline CDR1 reads MDHEN; CDR2 reads SYDVKM. With V trimmed by 9 bases and J by 2 bases, 7 bases remained unmatched. The CDR3 is 14 amino acids. The DNA of the CDR3 is TGTGCCAGTGGTGGGACAGGGGTTCCCTACGAGCAGTACTTC. Translating gives CASGGTGVPYEQYF. Full variable domain (remainder filled in from reference TRBV28 and TRBJ2-7): DVKVTQSSRYLVKRTGEKVFLECVQDMDHENMFWYRQDPGLGLRLIYFSYDVKMKEKGDIPEGYSVSREKKERFSLILESASTNQTSMYLCASGGTGVPYEQYFGPGTRLTVT.

About this clonotype itself: Being one base from a much bigger clone, this may be a read error. The rearrangement joins TRBV19 to TRBJ1-4; D is ambiguous. The CDR3 extends over 16 amino acids. The germline CDR1 and CDR2 sequences are LNHDA and SQIVND (reference sequence). For the CDR3, the DNA is TGTTCCAGTAGTGACTGGACCCCACCTGAGTGGGAAAAACTGTTTTTT. This translates into CSSSDWTPPEWEKLFF.

This clonotype was recorded many times. The CDR3 nucleotides are TGCAGCGTTGGGAACGGAGCTAACTATGGCTACACCTTC. It yields the protein CSVGNGANYGYTF. The chain couples TRBV29-1 to TRBJ1-2; D gene ambiguous. Trimming cost V 4 bases and J 0 bases, with 9 bases left between them. The germline V gene has CDR1 SQVTM and CDR2 ANQGSEA. The CDR3 is made up of 13 amino acids.

There are many counts of this clonotype. The gene calls are TRBV6-2 or TRBV6-3 and TRBJ1-1; D might be TRBD1 (5 bases). CDR1 and CDR2 from the germline V gene are MNHEY and SVGEGT. This CDR3 spans 12 amino acids. Trimming left V 1 base short and J 8 bases short, with 8 bases between. The CDR3 loop is CASSYFNREAFF. DNA for the CDR3: TGTGCCAGCAGTTACTTCAACAGGGAAGCTTTCTTT.

Many counts were recorded for this clonotype. The genes are TRBV27 and TRBJ2-4, with D perhaps TRBD1 or TRBD2 (5 bases each). CDR1 is MNHEY, CDR2 SMNVEV, per germline (reference sequence). The CDR3 is made up of 16 amino acids. Trimming shortened V by 3 bases and J by 8 bases, and 20 bases separated the two germline ends. CDR3: CASSFGGSGPMDIQYF. The CDR3 nucleotides read TGTGCCAGCAGTTTTGGGGGATCGGGCCCTATGGACATTCAGTACTTC.

This rearrangement joins TRBV2 to TRBJ2-1; 10 bases match TRBD2. The length of the CDR3 is 15 residues. V was pared by 6 bases and J by 3 bases, with 5 bases of the junction left unmatched. Germline V lookup: CDR1 SNHLY, CDR2 FYNNEI. CDR3 amino acids: CASRTGTSDYNEQFF. Written as DNA, the CDR3 is TGTGCCAGCAGGACGGGGACTAGCGACTACAATGAGCAGTTCTTC.

This clonotype came up many times. The genes are TRBV12-3 or TRBV12-4 and TRBJ2-3; 9 positions match TRBD2. CDR3 length equals 15 residues. V trimming: 3 bases; J trimming: 2 bases; junction bases outside the gene matches: 3. The CDR3 nucleotides are TGTGCCAGCAGTTTCAAGCGGGGGGTCACAGATACGCAGTATTTT. It is translated as CASSFKRGVTDTQYF.

The J gene is TRBJ2-7, the V gene TRBV5-1; D is perhaps TRBD2 (6 bases). From germline, CDR1 is SGHRS and CDR2 YFSETQ. V was pared by 3 bases and J by 5 bases, with 18 bases between. The CDR3 loop spans 15 amino acids. The chain's CDR3 is CASSYQGLPRDEQYF. The CDR3 DNA sequence: TGCGCCAGCAGCTACCAGGGACTGCCGCGAGACGAGCAGTACTTC.

Ten or more counts support this clonotype. The V call is TRBV12-5, the J call TRBJ2-7; TRBD1 is a possible D gene (5 bases). The CDR3 covers 14 residues. CDR1 and CDR2 (germline): LGHNT, FRNRAP. V dropped 7 bases and J dropped 2 bases, with 15 bases sitting between them. This chain's CDR3 is CASALDSPAYEQYF. The CDR3 DNA reads as TGTGCTAGTGCTCTTGACAGCCCGGCCTACGAGCAGTACTTC.

This clonotype showed up many times. The chain is built from TRBV14 and TRBJ2-6, with D maybe TRBD1 (6 bases). Germline assignment: CDR1 SGHDN and CDR2 FVKESK. This CDR3 contains 17 residues. Deletions cut 1 base from V and 4 bases from J, with 14 bases between. Here the CDR3 reads CASSQVFQGPGANVLTF. For the CDR3, the DNA is TGTGCCAGCAGCCAAGTTTTCCAGGGGCCCGGGGCCAACGTCCTGACTTTC.

The rearrangement uses TRBV27 and TRBJ2-7, with 7 bases identical to TRBD2. The CDR3 is made up of 14 amino acids. V gave up 9 bases and J gave up 2 bases; unmatched junction bases: 10. Per the germline V gene, CDR1 is MNHEY and CDR2 is SMNVEV (reference sequence). In DNA form, the CDR3 reads TGTGCCAGTTCTATGGCGGGGGTCCCCTACGAGCAGTACTTC. It encodes CASSMAGVPYEQYF.

This chain joins TRBV5-1 and TRBJ2-1; no definite D call. CDR3 length equals 16 residues. Germline lookup yields CDR1 SGHRS and CDR2 YFSETQ. The V end was cut by 2 bases, the J end by 0 bases, with 12 bases between. The CDR3 region has the DNA TGCGCCAGCAGCTTTCCAGCCCTCAGCTCCTACAATGAGCAGTTCTTC. Translating gives CASSFPALSSYNEQFF.

This clonotype has a count of ten or more. The V gene is TRBV6-6, the J gene TRBJ1-4, with D maybe TRBD1 (5 bases). Trimming shortened V by 5 bases and J by 5 bases, and 18 bases separated the two germline ends. The CDR3 spans 16 residues. In germline, CDR1 is MNHNY, CDR2 SVGAGI (reference sequence). The CDR3 DNA sequence: TGTGCCAGCAGTCTTATGGGCACAGGACCCAATGAAAAACTGTTTTTT. Translated: CASSLMGTGPNEKLFF.

This clonotype has ten or more counts. This chain links TRBV7-8 with TRBJ2-5, with TRBD2 identical over 8 bases. After removal of 4 bases from V and 2 bases from J, the junction contained 6 bases not matched to a gene. The CDR3 is made up of 15 amino acids. The germline CDR1 and CDR2 sequences are SGHVS and FQNEAQ. In DNA form, the CDR3 reads TGTGCCAGCAGCTACCTTAGCGGGGCGCAAGAGACCCAGTACTTC. It encodes CASSYLSGAQETQYF.